One and the same sample provided the 25 T cell receptor beta chains below, sequenced in a study of blood T cell repertoires in COVID-19. Repertoires were generated with immunoSEQ multiplex PCR, while TCRdb's copy carries only in-frame clones and drops some. The data contain around 230,000 clones, roughly 80% of them singletons. Sequencing used peripheral blood. Receptors were obtained from an older woman with active or convalescent COVID-19.

This sequence joins TRBV29-1 and TRBJ1-1, with TRBD1 matching over 8 bases. Per germline, CDR1 SQVTM and CDR2 ANQGSEA. Trimming at V came to 6 bases and at J to 7 bases, leaving 10 bases not matched to a gene. This CDR3 is built from 13 residues. This CDR3 is CSVQQGVGREAFF. The DNA for the CDR3 is TGCAGCGTGCAACAGGGGGTTGGTCGTGAAGCTTTCTTT.

The V call is TRBV21-1, the J call TRBJ2-7; the table's D call of TRBD1 was not tested on the DNA. TRBV21-1 is a listed pseudogene. The CDR3 totals 18 residues. As DNA, the CDR3 is TGTGCCAGCAGCAAAGAGAAGTTAATGGGGCCCGGAACCTACGAGCAGTACTTC. It codes for CASSKEKLMGPGTYEQYF.

CDR3 sequence reads: CSVEGIAGGNTIYF. CDR3 in DNA: TGCAGCGTTGAGGGGATAGCAGGGGGAAACACCATATATTTT. This chain uses TRBV29-1 with TRBJ1-3; weak D call: TRBD1 (5 bases). V was trimmed by 3 bases and J by 4 bases, leaving 13 bases between them. Germline V gene data show CDR1 as SQVTM and CDR2 as ANQGSEA. CDR3 length equals 14 residues. The whole variable domain, filled in from reference TRBV29-1 and TRBJ1-3, reads SAVISQKPSRDICQRGTSLTIQCQVDSQVTMMFWYRQQPGQSLTLIATANQGSEATYESGFVIDKFPISRPNLTFSTLTVSNMSPEDSSIYLCSVEGIAGGNTIYFGEGSWLTVV.

The chain employs TRBV9 and TRBJ1-2; 7 nucleotides agree with TRBD1. Trimming took 3 bases from V and 6 from J; bases not matched to a gene: 8. The CDR3 is made up of 14 amino acids. The germline V gene encodes CDR1 SGDLS and CDR2 YYNGEE. The CDR3 spells CASSAQDRYDGYTF. The CDR3 DNA reads as TGTGCCAGCAGCGCCCAGGACAGGTACGATGGCTACACCTTC.

The CDR3 sequence: CASSQEGSGGIDTQYF. The CDR3 coding sequence is TGCGCCAGCAGCCAAGAGGGAAGCGGGGGGATAGATACGCAGTATTTT. The chain uses TRBV4-3 and TRBJ2-3; TRBD2 agrees at 9 bases. From germline, CDR1 is LGHNA and CDR2 YSLEER. CDR3 size: 16 residues. J gave up 5 bases and V 0 bases, and 6 bases lay outside the gene matches.

V gene TRBV7-9 combines with J gene TRBJ2-5, with 9 bases that match TRBD1. The CDR3 has 15 residues. The V gene's germline CDR1 is SEHNR and CDR2 FQNEAQ (reference sequence). The V gene end was trimmed by 7 bases and the J gene end by 4 bases; junction bases not matched to a gene: 10. CDR3 DNA: TGTGCCAGCACCCTTTCGGGACAGGGTGGAGAGACCCAGTACTTC. Protein: CASTLSGQGGETQYF.

The rearrangement uses TRBV6-6 and TRBJ1-3, with D hard to call. In germline, CDR1 is MNHNY, CDR2 SVGAGI (reference sequence). CDR3 size: 16 residues. V was pared by 1 base and J by 0 bases, with 10 bases between. CDR3 protein: CASSYFWSSSGNTIYF. In nucleotides, the CDR3 is TGTGCCAGCAGTTACTTTTGGTCGAGCTCTGGAAACACCATATATTTT.

This chain uses TRBV10-3 with TRBJ1-2, with TRBD1 matching over 7 bases. Per germline, CDR1 ENHRY and CDR2 SYGVKD. Germline trimming cut 0 bases from V and 5 bases from J; bases unmatched to any gene: 15. The CDR3 has 18 amino acids. The CDR3 here is CAISESVRGGASGYGYTF. The CDR3 nucleotides read TGTGCCATCAGTGAGTCTGTAAGAGGGGGCGCATCCGGGTATGGCTACACCTTC.

The chain joins TRBV2 to TRBJ2-3; 10 nucleotides match TRBD1. J lost 5 bases, V lost 3 bases, and 8 bases had no gene match. Germline V gene data show CDR1 as SNHLY and CDR2 as FYNNEI. The CDR3 contains 16 residues. DNA for the CDR3: TGTGCCAGCAGTGAGGGGACAGGGGAAGAAGGAGATACGCAGTATTTT. Translated: CASSEGTGEEGDTQYF. Drawing the rest from reference TRBV2 and TRBJ2-3, the complete variable domain is EPEVTQTPSHQVTQMGQEVILRCVPISNHLYFYWYRQILGQKVEFLVSFYNNEISEKSEIFDDQFSVERPDGSNFTLKIRSTKLEDSAMYFCASSEGTGEEGDTQYFGPGTRLTVL.

This chain uses TRBV24-1 with TRBJ1-3; D possibly corresponds to TRBD1 (6 bases). Germline lookup yields CDR1 KGHDR and CDR2 SFDVKD. V dropped 10 bases and J dropped 4 bases, with 19 bases sitting between them. The CDR3 extends over 15 amino acids. In DNA form, the CDR3 reads TGTGCCACTAAACTCCTATATAGGGGGGGAAACACCATATATTTT. Translation: CATKLLYRGGNTIYF.

This clone was counted a single time. V gene TRBV6-5 combines with J gene TRBJ1-1; D not resolved. CDR3 size: 16 residues. Germline CDR1 and CDR2: MNHEY and SVGAGI. V lost 4 bases and J lost 4, with 19 bases in between. The CDR3 sequence is CASSSGDTLGLTEAFF. CDR3 sequence (DNA): TGTGCCAGCAGTTCTGGTGACACCCTTGGACTCACTGAAGCTTTCTTT.

The chain couples TRBV18 to TRBJ2-6; TRBD1 matches 7 bases. With V trimmed by 2 bases and J by 0 bases, 1 base remained unmatched. This CDR3 spans 16 amino acids. The V gene's germline CDR1 is KGHSH and CDR2 LQKENI. CDR3 nucleotides: TGTGCCAGCTCACCAACAGGGGCCTCTGGGGCCAACGTCCTGACTTTC. Residues: CASSPTGASGANVLTF.

This chain joins TRBV21-1 and TRBJ2-7; whether TRBD1, the table's D call, matches the DNA was not checked. TRBV21-1 is described as a pseudogene. The CDR3 sequence is 14 residues long. CDR3 in amino acids: CASKRPRVWGEQYF. CDR3 in DNA: TGTGCCAGCAAACGCCCCAGGGTCTGGGGCGAGCAGTACTTC.

The chain is built from TRBV19 and TRBJ1-4; tentative D call: TRBD1 (6 bases). V lost 4 bases and J 6 bases, leaving 15 bases between the germline ends. This CDR3 comprises 15 residues. Germline V lookup: CDR1 LNHDA, CDR2 SQIVND (reference sequence). The chain's CDR3 is CASSSYREWDEKLFF. DNA for the CDR3: TGTGCCAGTAGTAGCTACAGGGAGTGGGATGAAAAACTGTTTTTT.

The chain employs TRBV6-1 and TRBJ1-5, with 7 positions matching TRBD1. Trimming took 1 base from V and 4 from J; bases not matched to a gene: 4. CDR1 and CDR2 (germline): MNHNS, SASEGT. The CDR3 loop spans 15 amino acids. The CDR3 DNA sequence: TGTGCCAGCAGTGAAGACAGGGGCCGAAATCAGCCCCAGCATTTT. It is translated as CASSEDRGRNQPQHF.

This chain links TRBV27 with TRBJ1-1; the D gene is possibly TRBD1 (5 bases). Germline values: CDR1 MNHEY, CDR2 SMNVEV (reference sequence). This CDR3 is built from 13 residues. V lost 3 bases and J 4 bases, leaving 9 bases between the germline ends. The CDR3 protein is CASSFGGGTEAFF. CDR3 nucleotides: TGTGCCAGCAGTTTCGGGGGAGGCACTGAAGCTTTCTTT.

J is TRBJ2-1 and V is TRBV6-6, with 9 bases that match TRBD1. The CDR3 spans 15 residues. V trimming: 5 bases; J trimming: 7 bases; junction bases outside the gene matches: 9. CDR1 and CDR2 (germline): MNHNY, SVGAGI (reference sequence). CDR3 sequence: CASSPRDRALNEQFF. As DNA, the CDR3 is TGTGCCAGCAGTCCCCGGGACAGGGCCCTTAATGAGCAGTTCTTC.

There are a few counts of this clone. The chain is built from TRBV5-4 and TRBJ1-2; perhaps TRBD1 as D (6 bases). Germline V gene lookup returns CDR1 SGHNT and CDR2 YYREEE (reference sequence). The CDR3 has 14 amino acids. V dropped 0 bases and J dropped 7 bases, with 13 bases sitting between them. The CDR3, as DNA: TGTGCCAGCAGCTTGGAAGGGGGGGTACGTGGCTACACCTTC. Encoded protein: CASSLEGGVRGYTF.

V gene TRBV30 combines with J gene TRBJ2-3, with D maybe TRBD1 (6 bases). This CDR3 comprises 12 residues. Trimming shortened V by 5 bases and J by 4 bases, and 10 bases separated the two germline ends. Germline values: CDR1 GTSNPN, CDR2 SVGIG (reference sequence). In nucleotides, the CDR3 is TGTGCCTGGGGACAGTTTTCAGATACGCAGTATTTT. Residues: CAWGQFSDTQYF.

The chain carries TRBV6-5 and TRBJ2-3, with D possibly TRBD1 on 5 matching bases. The CDR3 consists of 14 residues. The V end lost 7 bases, the J end lost 6 bases, and 17 bases lay between the germline ends. The germline gives CDR1 MNHEY, CDR2 SVGAGI. The CDR3 region is CASTQAGFPDTQYF. The CDR3 region has the DNA TGTGCCAGCACCCAGGCAGGGTTCCCGGATACGCAGTATTTT.

V usage is TRBV11-2 and J usage is TRBJ1-2, with 8 bases matching TRBD1. Germline V gene sequence: CDR1 SGHAT, CDR2 FQNNGV. The length of the CDR3 is 14 residues. V lost 4 bases, J lost 8 bases, and 9 bases stayed unmatched. The CDR3 sequence: CASSSSAAGGGYTF. CDR3 nucleotides: TGTGCCAGCAGCTCCTCGGCGGCAGGGGGCGGCTACACCTTC.

The genes are TRBV5-1 and TRBJ1-5; D gene uncertain. The germline V and J ends were trimmed by 4 bases and 2 bases, with 10 bases remaining between them. The CDR3 consists of 14 residues. Germline-derived CDR1 and CDR2 are SGHRS and YFSETQ. The CDR3 region has the DNA TGCGCCAGCAGCCCGGACTCGGGCAATCAGCCCCAGCATTTT. It encodes CASSPDSGNQPQHF.

J is TRBJ1-2 and V is TRBV30; 7 bases fit TRBD1. Germline CDR1 GTSNPN, CDR2 SVGIG (reference sequence). The CDR3 consists of 13 residues. With 0 bases clipped from V and 8 bases from J, the junction kept 6 bases outside the gene matches. In DNA, the CDR3 is TGTGCCTGGAGTGTACAGGGGTTTGACGGCTACACCTTC. Residues: CAWSVQGFDGYTF. The full variable domain, in which reference TRBV30 and TRBJ1-2 provide the parts outside the CDR3, is SQTIHQWPATLVQPVGSPLSLECTVEGTSNPNLYWYRQAAGRGLQLLFYSVGIGQISSEVPQNLSASRPQDRQFILSSKKLLLSDSGFYLCAWSVQGFDGYTFGSGTRLTVV.

The rearrangement joins TRBV10-1 to TRBJ1-1; TRBD1 aligns across 8 bases. The germline V gene encodes CDR1 WNHNN and CDR2 SYGVQD (reference sequence). The CDR3 totals 12 residues. V lost 10 bases to trimming and J lost 3 bases; unmatched junction nucleotides: 4. Here the CDR3 reads CAISTGDTEAFF. CDR3 DNA: TGCGCCATCTCGACAGGGGACACTGAAGCTTTCTTT.

The table lists this clone with many counts. The chain couples TRBV4-1 to TRBJ2-5, with D perhaps matching TRBD2 (7 bases). Germline CDR1 MGHRA, CDR2 YSYEKL. The V end was cut by 1 base, the J end by 6 bases, with 21 bases between. The CDR3 length is 17 residues. In DNA form, the CDR3 reads TGCGCCAGCAGCCAAGCCACGGGATGGGGGGGCACACAGACCCAGTACTTC. It translates to CASSQATGWGGTQTQYF.